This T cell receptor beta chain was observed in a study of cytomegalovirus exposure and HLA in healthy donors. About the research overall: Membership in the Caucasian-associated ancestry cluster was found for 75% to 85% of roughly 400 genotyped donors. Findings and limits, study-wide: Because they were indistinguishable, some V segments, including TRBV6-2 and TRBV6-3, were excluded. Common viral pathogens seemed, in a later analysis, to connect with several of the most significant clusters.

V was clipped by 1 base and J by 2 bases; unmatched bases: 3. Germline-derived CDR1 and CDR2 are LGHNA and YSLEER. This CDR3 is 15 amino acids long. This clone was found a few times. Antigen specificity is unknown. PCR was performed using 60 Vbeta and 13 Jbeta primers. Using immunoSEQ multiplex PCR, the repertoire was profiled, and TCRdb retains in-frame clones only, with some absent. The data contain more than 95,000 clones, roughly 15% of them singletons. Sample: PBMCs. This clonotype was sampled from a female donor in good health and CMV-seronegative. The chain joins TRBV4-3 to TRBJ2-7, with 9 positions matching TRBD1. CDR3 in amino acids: CASSQVTGGAYEQYF. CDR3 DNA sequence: TGCGCCAGCAGCCAAGTGACAGGGGGAGCCTACGAGCAGTACTTC.